In its sample, the clone carrying this TCR beta chain was seen a few times. The sample is drawn from a study of OX40 agonist ivuxolimab in advanced cancers. Study as a whole: The dose-escalation cohort was around 83% male, with a mean age of 60 years, ranging about 20 to 85.

The CDR3 is 15 residues long. Germline V gives CDR1 LNHDA, CDR2 SQIVND (reference sequence). The V gene lost 11 bases and the J gene lost 1 base, with 18 bases spanning the gap. Generated by immunoSEQ multiplex PCR, the TCRdb table keeps only in-frame clones and is missing some. The sample contains under 55,000 clones, just under 95% of which appear only once. The source of this sequence is an adult with an advanced solid tumor such as melanoma, head and neck, liver or kidney cancer. Sample: CD4+ or CD8+ T cells sorted from blood, taken in a trial of the OX40 agonist ivuxolimab. This chain uses TRBV19 with TRBJ1-5; weak D call: TRBD1 (6 bases). This chain's CDR3 is CAAGEGAWSNQPQHF. In DNA, the CDR3 is TGTGCCGCAGGGGAAGGGGCTTGGAGCAATCAGCCCCAGCATTTT. Full variable domain (outside the CDR3, taken from reference TRBV19 and TRBJ1-5): DGGITQSPKYLFRKEGQNVTLSCEQNLNHDAMYWYRQDPGQGLRLIYYSQIVNDFQKGDIAEGYSVSREKKESFPLTVTSAQKNPTAFYLCAAGEGAWSNQPQHFGDGTRLSIL.